These T cell receptor beta chains were read from a single sample in a study of T cell responses to AZD1222 COVID-19 vaccine. Libraries were prepared by immunoSEQ multiplex PCR; TCRdb keeps only in-frame clonotypes and omits some of them. Among 120,000 to 150,000 clones listed, roughly 91% were seen once. The specimen comprised peripheral blood, sampled on day 0 of AZD1222 vaccination. The receptors shown here come from an adult in good health. Each CDR3 is given with its conserved first and last residue. A D gene is named only where the DNA matches it firmly. Clone size is stated in some rows and not others, as once, few, many or a class when expanded.

TRBV27	.	once	TRBJ2-7	TGTGCCAGCAGGTACAGGGCCAGGGCGGAAGAGCAGTACTTC	CASRYRARAEEQYF
TRBV19	.	.	TRBJ1-4	TGTGCCAGCCGAAGCCAGGGTACCGTAAGGACTAATGAAAAACTGTTTTTT	CASRSQGTVRTNEKLFF
TRBV18	.	.	TRBJ1-1	TGTGCCAGCTCACCACAGGGAAGAGGAACTGAAGCTTTCTTT	CASSPQGRGTEAFF
TRBV11-2	TRBD1	.	TRBJ2-1	TGTGCCAGCAGCTGGGACAGCCGCTACAATGAGCAGTTCTTC	CASSWDSRYNEQFF
TRBV18	TRBD2	.	TRBJ2-7	TGTGCCAGCTCACTCCTAGGAGGGAGGGATATCGAGCAGTACTTC	CASSLLGGRDIEQYF
TRBV6-5	.	once	TRBJ1-2	TGTGCCAGCAGTAGGGGGATCCTCTATGGCTACACCTTC	CASSRGILYGYTF
TRBV24-1	.	.	TRBJ1-2	TGTGCCACCAGTGATGGGGCTGGCTACACCTTC	CATSDGAGYTF
TRBV14	TRBD2	.	TRBJ2-1	TGTGCCAGCAGCCCCACAAGACTCGGACTAGCAAGAAATGAGCAGTTCTTC	CASSPTRLGLARNEQFF
TRBV5-6	.	.	TRBJ1-6	TGTGCCAGCAGCCCGGGTGGTTCACCCCTCCACTTT	CASSPGGSPLHF
TRBV29-1	.	once	TRBJ1-1	TGCAGCGTTGGGAGGACTGAAGCTTTCTTT	CSVGRTEAFF
TRBV27	TRBD1	once	TRBJ1-2	TGTGCCAGCAGTTCCCTGGGGACAGCGGCCTATGGCTACACCTTC	CASSSLGTAAYGYTF
TRBV30	TRBD1	.	TRBJ1-2	TGTGCCTGGAGTGGACAGGGGTGGGGCTACACCTTC	CAWSGQGWGYTF
TRBV5-1	.	.	TRBJ2-2	TGCGCCAGCAGCTTATTCCTGTCAGGGGGGACCGGGGAGCTGTTTTTT	CASSLFLSGGTGELFF
TRBV4-1	.	.	TRBJ1-5	TGCGCCAGCAGCCAAGATCGTCCAGGCCGGCAGCCCCAGCATTTT	CASSQDRPGRQPQHF
TRBV19	.	few	TRBJ2-2	TGTGCCAGTAGTATGGAAACAGGGACGAGGACCGGGGAGCTGTTTTTT	CASSMETGTRTGELFF
TRBV18	.	once	TRBJ1-6	TGTGCCAGCTCAGGCTGGGGGGTGAATTCACCCCTCCACTTT	CASSGWGVNSPLHF
TRBV30	.	.	TRBJ1-3	TGTGCCTGGAGACCTCCGGGACGGTCATCTGGAAACACCATATATTTT	CAWRPPGRSSGNTIYF
TRBV5-1	TRBD2	.	TRBJ2-7	TGCGCCAGCAGCCCGCGGACTAGCGGGCAATACGAGCAGTACTTC	CASSPRTSGQYEQYF
TRBV7-6	TRBD2	.	TRBJ2-1	TGTGCCAGCAGCTTTAGCGGGAGGGCCTTTGGCAATGAGCAGTTCTTC	CASSFSGRAFGNEQFF
TRBV19	TRBD2	.	TRBJ2-3	TGTGCCAGTAGCCCCGGGGGAGGGGGCACAGATACGCAGTATTTT	CASSPGGGGTDTQYF
TRBV20-1	TRBD2	.	TRBJ2-5	TGCAGTGCTAGTATTGTCGGCGGGGGGGCTGAGACCCAGTACTTC	CSASIVGGGAETQYF
TRBV19	.	.	TRBJ1-5	TGTGCCAGTAGTCCAAGGGTCTCACCCACCCCCAATCAGCCCCAGCATTTT	CASSPRVSPTPNQPQHF
TRBV25-1	TRBD1	.	TRBJ1-3	TGTGCCAGCAGCGGACCAACCGGGACAGGAATCTCTGGAAACACCATATATTTT	CASSGPTGTGISGNTIYF
TRBV7-8	.	.	TRBJ1-2	TGTGCCAGCAGCTTATTAAGCATGCAGGTTAGATCTGGCTACACCTTC	CASSLLSMQVRSGYTF
TRBV14	.	.	TRBJ2-7	TGTGCCAGCAGCCGGCAAGGGGGGGAAGGCGAGCAGTACTTC	CASSRQGGEGEQYF
TRBV4-1	TRBD1	.	TRBJ1-3	TGCGCCAGCAGCTGGGACAGCTCTGGAAACACCATATATTTT	CASSWDSSGNTIYF
TRBV2	.	.	TRBJ1-3	TGTGCCAGCAGTGAATTGGGAGTTCTTATGGGAGGAAACACCATATATTTT	CASSELGVLMGGNTIYF
TRBV6-2/TRBV6-3	TRBD2	.	TRBJ2-3	TGTGCCAGCAGTTACTCGCTAGCGGGAGAAATAGATACGCAGTATTTT	CASSYSLAGEIDTQYF
TRBV10-1	TRBD2	.	TRBJ2-7	TGCGCCAGCAGCAAGACTAGCGGGAGTACCGAGCAGTACTTC	CASSKTSGSTEQYF
TRBV19	.	.	TRBJ2-5	TGTGCCAGTAGTATTGAGTGGTCAGGAGAGGCTTCTCTGGAGACCCAGTACTTC	CASSIEWSGEASLETQYF
TRBV21-1	.	.	TRBJ2-1	TGTGCCAGCAGCAAATCTTCGGCTAGCGGGTATCGCGAGCAGTTCTTC	CASSKSSASGYREQFF
TRBV6-5	.	.	TRBJ2-7	TGTGCCAGCAGTTACCGAGAGTACGAGCAGTACTTC	CASSYREYEQYF
TRBV19	.	.	TRBJ2-7	TGTGCCAGTAGTATTGATGACAGGAAGAGCTCCTACGAGCAGTACTTC	CASSIDDRKSSYEQYF
TRBV7-9	.	.	TRBJ1-1	TGTGCCAGCAGCCCCCCCGGGACCGGCCGATTGGAAGCTTTCTTT	CASSPPGTGRLEAFF
TRBV15	.	.	TRBJ2-7	TGTGCCACCAGCAGGGGTGGAGGGGGGGCCTACGAGCAGTACTTC	CATSRGGGGAYEQYF
TRBV2	.	.	TRBJ2-3	TGTGCCAGCAGCGCCCGGTCGGGAACAGATACGCAGTATTTT	CASSARSGTDTQYF
TRBV3-1/TRBV3-2	TRBD1	.	TRBJ1-2	TGTGCCAGCAGCCAAGGGGGAGGACAGGGGGCACGAGGCTACACCTTC	CASSQGGGQGARGYTF
TRBV6-5	TRBD1	.	TRBJ1-4	TGTGCCAGCAGCCAATTGACAGGGCCGAGTCAACTGTTTTTT	CASSQLTGPSQLFF
TRBV6-5	.	once	TRBJ1-1	TGTGCCAGCAGTCGCCTCGGCACTGAAGCTTTCTTT	CASSRLGTEAFF
TRBV12-3/TRBV12-4	.	few	TRBJ1-3	TGTGCCAGCAGGATCCAGGAGGGGAACACCATATATTTT	CASRIQEGNTIYF
TRBV7-3	.	.	TRBJ2-2	TGTGCCAGCACCTCGTTTGGGGGCACCGGGGAGCTGTTTTTT	CASTSFGGTGELFF
TRBV6-6	.	.	TRBJ1-6	TGTGCCAGCAGTCCCCGGTCAAGTTTGGGGGCTACTTATAATTCACCCCTCCACTTT	CASSPRSSLGATYNSPLHF
TRBV9	.	.	TRBJ2-7	TGTGCCAGCAGCGTAGAAGGGTCCCCTCCCTACGAGCAGTACTTC	CASSVEGSPPYEQYF
TRBV5-1	.	.	TRBJ1-5	TGCGCCAGCAGCTTTGTGGGCGGGGGGGATCAGCCCCAGCATTTT	CASSFVGGGDQPQHF
TRBV9	TRBD2	.	TRBJ2-3	TGTGCCAGCAGCGGTATAGCGGGGACAGATACGCAGTATTTT	CASSGIAGTDTQYF
TRBV9	.	few	TRBJ1-4	TGTGCCAGCAGCGCCTCCGGTCGCCTTGAAAAACTGTTTTTT	CASSASGRLEKLFF
TRBV2	.	.	TRBJ1-1	TGTGCCAGCAGTCTCCCGGGGCACACTGAAGCTTTCTTT	CASSLPGHTEAFF
TRBV20-1	.	.	TRBJ1-1	TGCAGTGCTAGAGCCGATCAGGGAGCTTTCTTT	CSARADQGAFF
TRBV10-1	.	.	TRBJ1-2	TGCGCCAGCAGTCAGTCTCCGGGACAACAAAACTATGGCTACACCTTC	CASSQSPGQQNYGYTF
TRBV2	.	.	TRBJ2-7	TGTGCCAGCAGTGAAAGAGGTCAGGTCACAGCTCAGCAGTACTTC	CASSERGQVTAQQYF
TRBV6-5	TRBD1	.	TRBJ1-2	TGTGCCAGCAGTTACTCTGGGACAGGTTTTCCTAGGGGCTACACCTTC	CASSYSGTGFPRGYTF
TRBV19	.	.	TRBJ2-3	TGTGCCAGTAGTATTCGCGGAAATACGCAGTATTTT	CASSIRGNTQYF
TRBV11-2	.	.	TRBJ2-7	TGTGCCAGCAGCTTAGATTACCGCTACGAGCAGTACTTC	CASSLDYRYEQYF
TRBV20-1	.	.	TRBJ1-1	TGCAGTGCTAGACAGGTGGCTGAAGCTTTCTTT	CSARQVAEAFF
TRBV7-2	.	.	TRBJ2-1	TGTGCCAGCAGCTTAGTAGTCAGCAATGAGCAGTTCTTC	CASSLVVSNEQFF